This entry features one TCR beta chain sequence. The entry originates in a study of OX40 agonist ivuxolimab in advanced cancers. Study summary: All patients had ivuxolimab intravenously every 2 weeks at 0.01 to 10 mg/kg.

Here immunoSEQ multiplex PCR was the method, and the copy in TCRdb shows in-frame clones only, minus some. The sample holds 75,000 to 95,000 clones; roughly 85% are singletons and the top ten take roughly 3%. In germline, CDR1 is SGHAT, CDR2 FQDESV (reference sequence). The CDR3 has 16 amino acids. After removal of 3 bases from V and 9 bases from J, the junction contained 16 bases not matched to a gene. The clonotype comes from an adult with an advanced solid tumor such as melanoma, head and neck, liver or kidney cancer. The sequencing used CD4+ or CD8+ T cells sorted from blood, collected in a trial of the OX40 agonist ivuxolimab. The J gene is TRBJ1-1, the V gene TRBV11-1; 7 nucleotides match TRBD1. The CDR3 nucleotides read TGTGCCAGCAGCTTTTGGACAGGCGGCTCAGCGAACCAAGCTTTCTTT. It codes for CASSFWTGGSANQAFF. Drawing the rest from reference TRBV11-1 and TRBJ1-1, the complete variable domain is EAEVAQSPRYKITEKSQAVAFWCDPISGHATLYWYRQILGQGPELLVQFQDESVVDDSQLPKDRFSAERLKGVDSTLKIQPAELGDSAMYLCASSFWTGGSANQAFFGQGTRLTVV.